One sample yielded the 20 T cell receptor beta chains listed below, sequenced in a study of T cells in Graves' hyperthyroidism and ophthalmopathy. The TCR beta CDR3 regions underwent amplification using RNA transcripts as the source. The HTBI primer set served for first-round RT-PCR of the TCR CDR3. MiXCR, run by TCRdb on the multiplex PCR reads, gives a single entry per CDR3 protein. The sample contains approximately 420,000 distinct CDR3 sequences, roughly 15% of which appear only once. Sequenced material: blood. The receptors come from a woman under 30 with Graves' hyperthyroidism.

This clonotype has a count of ten or more. J is TRBJ2-1 and V is TRBV5-1; a weak D match, TRBD2 (6 bases). Germline V gene data show CDR1 as SGHRS and CDR2 as YFSETQ. V dropped 0 bases and J dropped 0 bases, with 13 bases sitting between them. This CDR3 region has 17 residues. CDR3 nucleotides: TGCGCCAGCAGCTTGGGGCCCCGGGAGTCCTCCTACAATGAGCAGTTCTTC. Translating it yields CASSLGPRESSYNEQFF.

This clonotype was detected many times. The chain carries TRBV24-1 and TRBJ1-5; the D is unclear. CDR3 length: 15 amino acids. Germline V gene data show CDR1 as KGHDR and CDR2 as SFDVKD. V was pared by 3 bases and J by 3 bases, with 11 bases between. CDR3 DNA sequence: TGTGCCACCAGTGATCTTGGCAGAGACAATCAGCCCCAGCATTTT. Its translation is CATSDLGRDNQPQHF.

This clonotype appeared many times. The chain has TRBV12-3 or TRBV12-4 and TRBJ1-1; no clear D. The V and J ends lost 6 bases and 11 bases respectively, with 13 bases between them. The CDR3 has 11 residues. Written as DNA, the CDR3 is TGTGCCAGCAGACAGAGGACCAGGGCTTTCTTT. This translates into CASRQRTRAFF.

This clonotype was found a few times. The V call is TRBV5-1, the J call TRBJ1-2; D possibly corresponds to TRBD1 (6 bases). The germline V gene encodes CDR1 SGHRS and CDR2 YFSETQ. The CDR3 has 13 amino acids. V lost 0 bases and J 6 bases, leaving 9 bases between the germline ends. The DNA for the CDR3 is TGCGCCAGCAGCTTGGAAACAGGGAATGGCTACACCTTC. Residues: CASSLETGNGYTF.

There are many counts of this clonotype. The CDR3 nucleotides read TGCGCCAGCAGCTTTTCCGACTGGAAGAACACTGAAGCTTTCTTT. Its protein is CASSFSDWKNTEAFF. The chain is built from TRBV5-1 and TRBJ1-1; unclear D gene. Germline loops: CDR1 SGHRS, CDR2 YFSETQ. This CDR3 has 15 residues. V dropped 2 bases and J dropped 1 base, with 12 bases sitting between them. Full variable domain (missing parts from reference TRBV5-1 and TRBJ1-1): KAGVTQTPRYLIKTRGQQVTLSCSPISGHRSVSWYQQTPGQGLQFLFEYFSETQRNKGNFPGRFSGRQFSNSRSEMNVSTLELGDSALYLCASSFSDWKNTEAFFGQGTRLTVV.

This clonotype showed up many times. CDR3 region: CASSLAMGGVYGYTF. DNA for the CDR3: TGTGCCAGCAGCTTAGCGATGGGGGGGGTCTATGGCTACACCTTC. The rearrangement joins TRBV7-2 to TRBJ1-2; perhaps TRBD1 as D (5 bases). V lost 0 bases and J lost 4, with 12 bases in between. Germline V lookup: CDR1 SGHTA, CDR2 FQGNSA. CDR3 length: 15 residues.

This clonotype occurred a few times. DNA for the CDR3: TGTGCCAGCAGTCTTTACAGGGGTAATTCACCCCTCCACTTT. Translated, it gives CASSLYRGNSPLHF. The rearrangement links TRBV27 to TRBJ1-6; 7 nucleotides match TRBD1. Germline lookup yields CDR1 MNHEY and CDR2 SMNVEV (reference sequence). This CDR3 spans 14 amino acids. With V trimmed by 5 bases and J by 6 bases, 4 bases remained unmatched.

This clonotype was seen repeatedly, ten times or more. The V call is TRBV11-2, the J call TRBJ2-2; D remains ambiguous. This CDR3 has 13 amino acids. V gave up 1 base and J gave up 6 bases, with 6 bases separating them. CDR1 and CDR2 (germline): SGHAT, FQNNGV. The CDR3: CASSLVGAGELFF. The CDR3 DNA follows: TGTGCCAGCAGCTTAGTAGGTGCCGGGGAGCTGTTTTTT. Combining the CDR3 with reference TRBV11-2 and TRBJ2-2 gives the whole variable domain EAGVAQSPRYKIIEKRQSVAFWCNPISGHATLYWYQQILGQGPKLLIQFQNNGVVDDSQLPKDRFSAERLKGVDSTLKIQPAKLEDSAVYLCASSLVGAGELFFGEGSRLTVL.

This clonotype occurred a few times. The chain carries TRBV4-2 and TRBJ1-2, with TRBD1 identical over 7 bases. J lost 6 bases, V lost 1 base, and 2 bases had no gene match. Germline V gene data show CDR1 as LGHNA and CDR2 as YNFKEQ. There are 13 residues in the CDR3. The CDR3 is CASSQVGTDGYTF. The CDR3 DNA reads TGTGCCAGCAGCCAAGTCGGGACAGATGGCTACACCTTC.

In this sample, this clonotype turned up a few times. The genes are TRBV10-1 and TRBJ2-2; D is ambiguous. CDR1 is WNHNN, CDR2 SYGVQD, per germline (reference sequence). V was clipped by 1 base and J by 1 base, with 7 bases between them. This CDR3 has 15 residues. The CDR3 DNA reads as TGCGCCAGCAGTGAGTACGCGCAGAACACCGGGGAGCTGTTTTTT. It encodes CASSEYAQNTGELFF.

CDR3 loop: CASSQDSGGHGGELFF. The DNA for the CDR3 is TGTGCCAGCAGCCAAGATTCGGGGGGGCATGGCGGGGAGCTGTTTTTT. The chain recombines TRBV4-2 with TRBJ2-2; the match to TRBD2 covers 8 bases. In germline, CDR1 is LGHNA, CDR2 YNFKEQ. The CDR3 loop spans 16 amino acids. Trimming took 0 bases from V and 7 from J; bases not matched to a gene: 7.

In this sample, this clonotype turned up many times. This rearrangement joins TRBV28 to TRBJ1-1; D ambiguous. Between the trimmed V and J ends, which lost 1 base and 5 bases, there was a span of 14 bases. The CDR3 consists of 15 residues. Germline V lookup: CDR1 MDHEN, CDR2 SYDVKM. Here the CDR3 reads CASSLSSGSGTEAFF. The CDR3 DNA is TGTGCCAGCAGTTTATCTTCGGGGAGCGGAACTGAAGCTTTCTTT.

This clonotype was recorded many times. The chain couples TRBV6-2 or TRBV6-3 to TRBJ1-5, with unresolved D. In germline, CDR1 is MNHEY, CDR2 SVGEGT. The V gene lost 2 bases and the J gene lost 5 bases, with 13 bases spanning the gap. The CDR3 covers 15 residues. CDR3 protein: CASSYIDGIYQPQHF. CDR3 DNA: TGTGCCAGCAGTTACATAGACGGAATTTATCAGCCCCAGCATTTT.

This clonotype showed up many times. This rearrangement joins TRBV12-3 or TRBV12-4 to TRBJ1-2; D possibly corresponds to TRBD1 (5 bases). The CDR3 sequence is 13 residues long. Trimming stripped 4 bases from V and 5 bases from J, with 11 bases between. CDR3 sequence (DNA): TGTGCCAGCAGTTCTGGACACGAATATGGCTACACCTTC. Residues: CASSSGHEYGYTF.

This clonotype was seen ten or more times. The V and J genes are TRBV27 and TRBJ1-5; no definite D call. Looked up from germline, CDR1 is MNHEY and CDR2 is SMNVEV (reference sequence). V lost 3 bases and J lost 1, with 10 bases in between. The CDR3 consists of 15 residues. Here the CDR3 DNA reads TGTGCCAGCAGTTTCTCGGCCAGGAGCAATCAGCCCCAGCATTTT. Translated, it gives CASSFSARSNQPQHF.

The table lists this clonotype with a few counts. This may stem from a read error, because a much larger clone lies one nucleotide away. The gene calls are TRBV11-2 and TRBJ2-3; TRBD2 agrees at 9 bases. There are 16 residues in the CDR3. The germline V gene encodes CDR1 SGHAT and CDR2 FQNNGV. Germline trimming cut 5 bases from V and 4 bases from J; bases unmatched to any gene: 10. The DNA of the CDR3 is TGTGCCAGCAGCCCTGAGGTAGCGGGAGAACCAGATACGCAGTATTTT. It yields the protein CASSPEVAGEPDTQYF.

The chain carries TRBV14 and TRBJ2-5; 12 positions match TRBD2. This CDR3 is built from 17 residues. The germline CDR1 and CDR2 sequences are SGHDN and FVKESK. Trimming removed 3 bases from V and 4 bases from J; junction bases left unmatched: 9. DNA for the CDR3: TGTGCCAGCAGCCATCTAGCGGGAGGGCCCTCTGGAGAGACCCAGTACTTC. This encodes CASSHLAGGPSGETQYF.

In its sample, this clonotype was seen many times. V usage is TRBV5-1 and J usage is TRBJ2-1; no firm D call. The CDR3 is 15 residues long. Trimming took 0 bases from V and 2 from J, leaving 9 bases between them. CDR1 and CDR2 from the germline V gene are SGHRS and YFSETQ. CDR3 DNA sequence: TGCGCCAGCAGCTTGGCCGAACACGCCTACAATGAGCAGTTCTTC. This sequence encodes CASSLAEHAYNEQFF.

This clonotype was recorded many times. The rearrangement joins TRBV20-1 to TRBJ2-7; 8 nucleotides align to TRBD1. The CDR3 spans 15 residues. Unmatched junction bases numbered 10, after V lost 1 base and J lost 5 bases. CDR1 is DFQATT and CDR2 is SNEGSKA in the germline V gene (reference sequence). Here the CDR3 reads CSARGTGQGAHEQYF. The CDR3 region has the DNA TGCAGTGCTAGAGGCACGGGGCAGGGGGCTCACGAGCAGTACTTC.

This clonotype was picked up many times. CDR3 bases: TGTGCCAGCAGTTTTGGGGAGTTGGAGACCCAGTACTTC. Residues: CASSFGELETQYF. The chain couples TRBV27 to TRBJ2-5, with D possibly TRBD2 on 5 matching bases. The CDR3 is made up of 13 amino acids. V shed 3 bases and J shed 5 bases, with 10 bases lying between them. Germline CDR1 and CDR2: MNHEY and SMNVEV (reference sequence).